One and the same sample provided the 17 T cell receptor beta chains below, sequenced in a study of glioma-infiltrating T cells after dendritic cell vaccination. Generated by immunoSEQ multiplex PCR, the TCRdb table keeps only in-frame clones and is missing some. The table records tens of thousands of clones, 81% of them present only once. Source: blood, taken before dendritic cell vaccination. These receptors were taken from a human donor with glioblastoma.

J is TRBJ2-7 and V is TRBV7-8, with 9 positions matching TRBD1. The V gene end was trimmed by 5 bases and the J gene end by 5 bases; junction bases not matched to a gene: 10. Per the germline V gene, CDR1 is SGHVS and CDR2 is FQNEAQ. CDR3 length: 15 amino acids. The CDR3 spells CASSPNMGQGDEQYF. The CDR3 DNA follows: TGTGCCAGCAGCCCAAATATGGGACAGGGCGACGAGCAGTACTTC.

The rearrangement uses TRBV6-5 and TRBJ1-5, with TRBD1 matching 8 bases. CDR3 size: 15 residues. J was trimmed by 7 bases and V by 5 bases; bases with no gene match: 10. Germline CDR1 reads MNHEY; CDR2 reads SVGAGI. CDR3 protein: CASSTRRGRGQPQHF. Written as DNA, the CDR3 is TGTGCCAGCAGTACCCGCAGGGGGCGCGGGCAGCCCCAGCATTTT.

The sample holds a few counts of this clone. The chain is built from TRBV19 and TRBJ1-4; 7 bases map to TRBD1. Trimming removed 2 bases from V and 4 bases from J; junction bases left unmatched: 4. The CDR3 spans 15 residues. Germline assignment: CDR1 LNHDA and CDR2 SQIVND (reference sequence). CDR3 bases: TGTGCCAGTAGTATAACAGGGGCCGGTAATGAAAAACTGTTTTTT. It specifies CASSITGAGNEKLFF.

The gene calls are TRBV7-9 and TRBJ2-3, with TRBD1 identical over 8 bases. Germline V gene sequence: CDR1 SEHNR, CDR2 FQNEAQ (reference sequence). With 3 bases clipped from V and 4 bases from J, the junction kept 3 bases outside the gene matches. CDR3 length: 14 amino acids. CDR3 coding DNA: TGTGCCAGCAGCTTTGGACAGGGTGCAGATACGCAGTATTTT. Translation gives CASSFGQGADTQYF.

The chain links TRBV18 to TRBJ2-2; D is uncertain. Germline lookup yields CDR1 KGHSH and CDR2 LQKENI. This CDR3 region has 12 residues. V was shortened by 5 bases and J by 4 bases, with 5 bases between the two germline ends. The CDR3 DNA is TGTGCCAGCTCAACAACCACCGGGGAGCTGTTTTTT. Its protein product is CASSTTTGELFF.

The gene calls are TRBV25-1 and TRBJ2-1; 10 bases line up with TRBD1. The CDR3 runs to 14 residues. Germline CDR1 is MGHDK and CDR2 is SYGVNS. The ends lost 8 bases at V and 9 bases at J; junction bases unmatched: 10. DNA for the CDR3: TGTGCCAGCCGCCCCGTGGGACAGGGGATTGAGCAGTTCTTC. The encoded protein is CASRPVGQGIEQFF.

This clone was observed once. The CDR3 is CASSQNLGAAFF. The CDR3 coding sequence is TGTGCCAGCAGCCAAAACCTAGGGGCAGCTTTCTTT. This chain uses TRBV14 with TRBJ1-1; a possible D gene is TRBD1 (5 bases). Trimming stripped 2 bases from V and 10 bases from J, with 11 bases between. The CDR3 totals 12 residues. The germline V gene has CDR1 SGHDN and CDR2 FVKESK.

This chain joins TRBV15 and TRBJ1-1; a weak D match, TRBD1 (5 bases). This CDR3 is 16 amino acids long. V was pared by 5 bases and J by 5 bases, with 21 bases between. Germline CDR1 reads LNHNV; CDR2 reads YYDKDF (reference sequence). CDR3 coding DNA: TGTGCCACCAGCGCCAGGTGGGGCACCCTGAGGACTGAAGCTTTCTTT. It codes for CATSARWGTLRTEAFF.

This rearrangement joins TRBV5-4 to TRBJ2-7; 9 bases align to TRBD1. This CDR3 is built from 14 residues. Germline V gives CDR1 SGHNT, CDR2 YYREEE (reference sequence). J gave up 5 bases and V 4 bases, and 7 bases lay outside the gene matches. This chain's CDR3 is CASSVGQGAHEQYF. The CDR3 nucleotides read TGTGCCAGCAGCGTGGGACAGGGTGCCCACGAGCAGTACTTC. Looking up the rest from reference TRBV5-4 and TRBJ2-7 gives the full variable domain: ETGVTQSPTHLIKTRGQQVTLRCSSQSGHNTVSWYQQALGQGPQFIFQYYREEENGRGNFPPRFSGLQFPNYSSELNVNALELDDSALYLCASSVGQGAHEQYFGPGTRLTVT.

The rearrangement uses TRBV7-2 and TRBJ2-2; a possible D gene is TRBD1 (5 bases). With 5 bases removed from V and 4 bases from J, the gap between germline ends came to 14 bases. Germline-derived CDR1 and CDR2 are SGHTA and FQGNSA. CDR3 length equals 15 residues. In DNA, the CDR3 is TGTGCCAGCAGCGCCTCAGGGTCTAGCACCGGGGAGCTGTTTTTT. Encoded protein: CASSASGSSTGELFF.

A single count supports this clone. The J gene is TRBJ2-7, the V gene TRBV19; D is perhaps TRBD1 (5 bases). The CDR3 contains 13 residues. The germline V gene has CDR1 LNHDA and CDR2 SQIVND (reference sequence). V was clipped by 5 bases and J by 6 bases, with 14 bases between them. The CDR3 is CASSVTDGVEQYF. The DNA of the CDR3 is TGTGCCAGTAGTGTGACAGATGGAGTCGAGCAGTACTTC.

The chain links TRBV25-1 to TRBJ2-1; D gene unclear. The germline gives CDR1 MGHDK, CDR2 SYGVNS. V lost 3 bases and J 4 bases, leaving 13 bases between the germline ends. This CDR3 comprises 15 residues. CDR3 loop: CASSDQAPSYNEQFF. The CDR3, as DNA: TGTGCCAGCAGTGATCAGGCCCCCTCTTACAATGAGCAGTTCTTC.

CDR3 residues: CASCCFGGLDGYTF. In DNA form, the CDR3 reads TGTGCCAGCTGCTGCTTCGGAGGCCTGGATGGCTACACCTTC. This chain joins TRBV25-1 and TRBJ1-2; D is unclear. Trimming removed 8 bases from V and 6 bases from J, with 19 bases in between. The CDR3 runs to 14 residues. The germline CDR1 and CDR2 sequences are MGHDK and SYGVNS.

The rearrangement uses TRBV7-6 and TRBJ2-7; 7 positions agree with TRBD1. V shed 1 base, J shed 7 bases, and the junction held 13 bases outside the gene matches. CDR3 length: 16 amino acids. CDR1 SGHVS and CDR2 FNYEAQ come from the germline V gene. For the CDR3, the DNA is TGTGCCAGCAGCTTAGAGGGCACAGGGGCGTCTCAAGAGCAGTACTTC. This translates into CASSLEGTGASQEQYF.

The CDR3 spells CASSRGLAGVGEQFF. The CDR3 region has the DNA TGCGCCAGCAGCCGGGGACTAGCGGGGGTGGGTGAGCAGTTCTTC. J is TRBJ2-1 and V is TRBV4-1; 14 nucleotides match TRBD2. Germline CDR1 MGHRA, CDR2 YSYEKL. The V gene end was trimmed by 4 bases and the J gene end by 9 bases; junction bases not matched to a gene: 5. The CDR3 consists of 15 residues.

This clone turned up a few times. The rearrangement joins TRBV4-3 to TRBJ2-5; 8 nucleotides line up with TRBD1. V gave up 4 bases and J gave up 5 bases; unmatched junction bases: 6. Germline CDR1 LGHNA, CDR2 YSLEER. The CDR3 contains 14 residues. CDR3 loop: CASSLQTGEETQYF. The CDR3 DNA is TGCGCCAGCAGCCTCCAGACAGGGGAGGAGACCCAGTACTTC.

This CDR3 is CASSPRGNMMNTEAFF. CDR3 sequence (DNA): TGCGCCAGCAGCCCACGGGGAAATATGATGAACACTGAAGCTTTCTTT. The J gene is TRBJ1-1, the V gene TRBV5-1, with D hard to call. V was cut by 4 bases and J by 0 bases, with 16 bases left in between. The CDR3 runs to 16 residues. Per the germline V gene, CDR1 is SGHRS and CDR2 is YFSETQ.